The present T cell receptor beta chain was sequenced within a study of shared clonotypes between healthy human individuals (dated by TCRdb to 2019 to 2021). Context from the whole study: A couple of women and a few men aged 18 to 49 years were included in the cohort. For each donor, three plates each were used for CD4 naive and CD4 memory, two plates were used for CD8 naive, and one plate was used for CD8 memory. To estimate repertoire size and how much clonotype sharing occurs between individuals, the study deeply sequenced the blood TCR repertoires of about five healthy adults. Libraries were prepared and TCR repertoires were sequenced by different laboratories using diverse techniques, in order to increase sequencing depth and limit assay-specific biases. Per donor, leukapheresis produced somewhere between about 0.85 and 8.9 billion PBMCs.

Results and caveats for the whole study, not just this receptor: About 5% of naive CD4, 3.5% of naive CD8, around 2.3% of memory CD4, and about 0.4% of memory CD8 clonotypes were shared across a few donors. Because the study included only a small number of donors, the genetic and exposure-history diversity represented was limited. Sampling was limited to blood, and TCR repertoires in tissue likely differ from TCR repertoires in blood. Rarefaction of sorted-subset datasets indicated incomplete sequencing despite the large sequencing depth. Compared with non-shared clonotypes, the clonotypes found in all four sorted-subset donors had higher generation probabilities. Naive subsets generally had larger estimated clonotype richness than memory subsets. Pairwise subsampling led to the expectation that sequencing depth would affect the degree of clonotype sharing among donors.

From V the trimming removes 3 bases and from J it removes 7 bases, while the gene matches leave 5 bases of the junction unaccounted for. From the cysteine through the phenylalanine, the CDR3 covers 16 amino acids. Only the CDR3 part of the read is kept: 48 bases, read in frame from the first base. Based on the germline V gene, the CDR1 and CDR2 sequences are MDHEN and SYDVKM. Using the deep immunoSEQ assay, multiplex PCR amplified TCR CDR3 regions from genomic DNA. For each cell subset, the extracted genomic DNA was distributed evenly across all wells of several immunoSEQ 96-well plates, and each plate served as one replicate. For sorted subsets, roughly 0.2 ug genomic DNA, equal to 30,000 to 35,000 T cell genomes, was loaded into each replicate PCR. Purified libraries were measured with a Qubit 3.0 fluorometer, size-checked on a Bioanalyzer 2100, and measured again with the KAPA Library Quantification kit. Every immunoSEQ 96-well plate was sequenced on a dedicated single-read 150-cycle Illumina NextSeq 550 flow cell. In the authors' own workflow: Because only junctional sequences without quality scores were contained in the immunoSEQ output, filtering matching that applied to full-length reads could not be performed. Sequences were annotated with PyIR, a Python wrapper for IgBLAST v1.9, and V/J genes and CDR3 were assigned using IMGT germline references. Reads were removed for weak V/J assignments (E-value above 1e-6), missing CDR3, stop codons, out-of-frame junctions, or ambiguous translated residues. V3J clonotypes were defined as sequences sharing an identical inferred V gene, J gene, and CDR3 amino acid sequence. The percentage overlap between two repertoires was calculated by dividing the number of shared unique clonotypes by the size of the smaller repertoire. Richness of each repertoire was evaluated using RTK rarefaction, the Chao1 estimator, and Recon v2.1 estimates of unobserved clonotypes. For all TCRbeta clonotypes obtained by the gDNA method from a handful of donors, generation probabilities were computed with OLGA. The clones in this table, taken by TCRdb from immuneACCESS, are in-frame only. Not every clone is retained; where verified, under half of the shortfall comes from an unresolved V gene, and the cause of the rest is unknown. V and J calls and clone size are given by that table; D and trimming were obtained from the DNA. The sample data list 1,500,000 or so clones, and 98% to 99% of these were observed just once. Approximately 0.38% of the sample is in the top ten clones.

The donors were healthy, HIV-negative adults who had no recently reported acute infections or vaccinations. Every donor was a Caucasian adult living in Nashville, Tennessee, USA. CD4+ T cells were enriched by magnetic negative selection, after which naive cells were positively selected on CD45RA and the negative fraction was taken as the memory subset. Blood was collected by leukapheresis, and PBMCs were isolated by Ficoll-Histopaque density gradient centrifugation and then cryopreserved in liquid nitrogen vapor phase. Analytical flow cytometry was used to check the purity and quantity of each magnetically sorted T cell population. From each sorted fraction, genomic DNA was isolated and quantified by UV absorbance on a Nanodrop 2000c. As concerns this clone: It has no known antigen specificity. Within one base of it there is no much larger clone, and no base qualities were kept.

The sequence links TRBV28 to TRBJ2-1, with 14 bases matching TRBD2. The TCR originated in a man in his thirties or forties in good health. The sample was naive CD4+ T cells sorted from blood. The cell subset or site label of this sample denotes: CD45RA+ positively selected. The base sequence is TGTGCCAGCAGTTTGACTAGCGGGAGGGGCCCTAATGAGCAGTTCTTC. This sequence encodes CASSLTSGRGPNEQFF. When the CDR3 is completed using the reference TRBV28 and TRBJ2-1 genes on either side, the full variable domain is DVKVTQSSRYLVKRTGEKVFLECVQDMDHENMFWYRQDPGLGLRLIYFSYDVKMKEKGDIPEGYSVSREKKERFSLILESASTNQTSMYLCASSLTSGRGPNEQFFGPGTRLTVL.